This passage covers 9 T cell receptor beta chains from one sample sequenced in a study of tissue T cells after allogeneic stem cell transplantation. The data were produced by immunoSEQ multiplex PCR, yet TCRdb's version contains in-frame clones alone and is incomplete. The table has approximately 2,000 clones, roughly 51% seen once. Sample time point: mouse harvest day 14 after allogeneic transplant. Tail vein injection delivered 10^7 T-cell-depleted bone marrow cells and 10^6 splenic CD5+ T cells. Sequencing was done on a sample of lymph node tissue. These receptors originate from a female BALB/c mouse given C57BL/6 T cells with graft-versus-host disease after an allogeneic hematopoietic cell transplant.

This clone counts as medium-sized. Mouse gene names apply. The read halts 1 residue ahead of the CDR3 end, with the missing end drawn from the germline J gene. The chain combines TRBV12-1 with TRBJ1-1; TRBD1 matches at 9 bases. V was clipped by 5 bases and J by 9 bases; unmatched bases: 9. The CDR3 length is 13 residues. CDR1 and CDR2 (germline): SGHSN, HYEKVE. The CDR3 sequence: CASWGQGGRKVFF. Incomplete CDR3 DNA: TGTGCCAGCTGGGGACAGGGCGGGAGAAAAGTCTTC.

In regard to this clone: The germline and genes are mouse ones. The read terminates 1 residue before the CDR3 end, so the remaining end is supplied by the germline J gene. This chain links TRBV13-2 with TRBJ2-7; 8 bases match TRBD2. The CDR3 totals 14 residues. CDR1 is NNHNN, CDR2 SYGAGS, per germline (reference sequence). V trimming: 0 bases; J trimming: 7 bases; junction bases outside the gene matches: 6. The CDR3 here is CASGDGWGVGEQYF. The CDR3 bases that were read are TGTGCCAGCGGTGATGGCTGGGGGGTAGGGGAACAGTAC.

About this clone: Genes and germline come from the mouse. This chain's CDR3 is CSSSQSDRGRDTQYF. CDR3 bases read: TGCTCCAGCAGTCAATCGGACAGGGGACGGGACACCCAGTAC. The J gene is TRBJ2-5, the V gene TRBV23; the table gives TRBD1 as D, unverified against the DNA. Coverage ceases 1 residue before the CDR3 finishes, and the germline J gene fills in the end. The CDR3 sequence is 15 residues long. The germline V gene encodes CDR1 KGHTA and CDR2 FQNQQP.

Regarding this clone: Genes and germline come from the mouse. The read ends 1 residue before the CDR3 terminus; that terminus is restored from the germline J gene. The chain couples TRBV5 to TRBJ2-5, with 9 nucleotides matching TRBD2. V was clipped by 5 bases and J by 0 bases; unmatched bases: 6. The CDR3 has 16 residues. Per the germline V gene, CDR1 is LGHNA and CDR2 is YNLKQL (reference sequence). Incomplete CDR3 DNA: TGTGCCAGCAGCTCCCGGGACTGGGTTAACCAAGACACCCAGTAC. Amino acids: CASSSRDWVNQDTQY. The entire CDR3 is CASSSRDWVNQDTQYF.

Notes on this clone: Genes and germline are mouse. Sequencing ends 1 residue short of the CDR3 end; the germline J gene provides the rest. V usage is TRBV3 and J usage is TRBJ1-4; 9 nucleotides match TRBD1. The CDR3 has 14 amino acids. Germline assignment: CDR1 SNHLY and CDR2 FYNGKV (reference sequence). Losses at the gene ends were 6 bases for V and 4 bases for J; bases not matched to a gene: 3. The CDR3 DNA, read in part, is TGTGCCAGCAGTCCGGGACAGGGCAACGAAAGATTATTT. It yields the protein CASSPGQGNERLF. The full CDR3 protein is CASSPGQGNERLFF.

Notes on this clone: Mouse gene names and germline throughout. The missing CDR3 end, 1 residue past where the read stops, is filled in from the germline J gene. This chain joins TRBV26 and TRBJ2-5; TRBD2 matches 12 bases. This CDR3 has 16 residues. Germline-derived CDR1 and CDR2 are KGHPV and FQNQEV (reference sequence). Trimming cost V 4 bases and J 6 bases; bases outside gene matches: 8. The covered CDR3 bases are TGTGCCAGCAGTCCCGACTGGGGGGGCGCGGGGGACACCCAGTAC. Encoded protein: CASSPDWGGAGDTQY. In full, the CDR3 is CASSPDWGGAGDTQYF.

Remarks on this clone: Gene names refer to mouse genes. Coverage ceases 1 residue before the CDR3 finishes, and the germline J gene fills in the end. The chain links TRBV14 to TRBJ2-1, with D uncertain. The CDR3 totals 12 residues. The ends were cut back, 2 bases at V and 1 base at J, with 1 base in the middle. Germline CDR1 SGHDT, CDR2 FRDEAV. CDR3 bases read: TGTGCCAGCAGTTTAAACTATGCTGAGCAGTTC. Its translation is CASSLNYAEQF. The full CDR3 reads CASSLNYAEQFF.

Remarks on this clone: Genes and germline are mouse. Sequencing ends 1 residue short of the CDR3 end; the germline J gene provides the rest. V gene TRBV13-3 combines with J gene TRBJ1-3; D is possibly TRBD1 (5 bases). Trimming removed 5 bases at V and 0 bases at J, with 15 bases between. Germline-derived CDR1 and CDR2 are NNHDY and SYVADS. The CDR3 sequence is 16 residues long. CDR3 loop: CASRPPGPLSGNTLYF. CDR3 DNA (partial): TGTGCCAGCAGACCTCCGGGACCTCTTTCTGGAAATACGCTCTAT.

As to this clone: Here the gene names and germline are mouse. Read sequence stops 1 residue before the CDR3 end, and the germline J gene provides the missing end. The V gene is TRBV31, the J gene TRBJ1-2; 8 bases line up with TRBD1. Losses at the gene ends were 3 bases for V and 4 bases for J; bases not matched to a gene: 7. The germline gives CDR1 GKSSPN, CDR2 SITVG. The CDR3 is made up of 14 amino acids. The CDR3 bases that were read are TGTGCCTGGAGCCTCGACAGGGGCGGCTCCGACTACACC. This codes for CAWSLDRGGSDYT. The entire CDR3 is CAWSLDRGGSDYTF.